Sequencing of this T cell receptor beta chain was carried out in a study of shared clonotypes between healthy human individuals. With respect to this clone: Antigen unknown.

Trimming shortened V by 6 bases and J by 1 base, and 11 bases separated the two germline ends. CDR1 is SGHRS and CDR2 is YFSETQ in the germline V gene. The CDR3 loop spans 14 amino acids. CD8 cells regarded as naive lacked CD45RO, were positively chosen for CCR7, and omitted terminally differentiated effector memory CD45RA+ cells. There were only Caucasian adults among the donors, and all lived in Nashville, Tennessee. General study points: The study found roughly 5% of naive CD4 clonotypes shared across several donors.

Measured with immunoSEQ multiplex PCR; TCRdb has only the in-frame clones, and not every one. The sample has roughly 1,800,000 clones, less than 95% seen once. The sample taken for sequencing was naive CD8+ T cells sorted from blood. The chain employs TRBV5-1 and TRBJ2-1; D not certain. The receptor was isolated from a man younger than 35 in good health. The CDR3 sequence: CASTLGGSYNEQFF. CDR3 nucleotide sequence: TGCGCCAGCACCTTAGGCGGATCCTACAATGAGCAGTTCTTC.